This passage covers 5 T cell receptor beta chains from one sample sequenced in a study of radiation and T cells in renal cell carcinoma. Time point meaning: baseline pretreatment blood. As for treatment: 15 Gy SBRT to primary tumor, nephrectomy 4 weeks later. Generated by immunoSEQ multiplex PCR, the TCRdb table keeps only in-frame clones and is missing some. The data show 40,000 to 60,000 clones, with about 83% seen just once and under 35% held by the top ten. The specimen comprised blood, sampled from a patient whose treatment included radiotherapy and nephrectomy. The receptors stem from a woman aged 70-85 years with renal cell carcinoma.

The chain combines TRBV7-2 with TRBJ1-3, with TRBD1 as a possible D gene (6 bases). V lost 3 bases and J 2 bases, leaving 14 bases between the germline ends. From germline, CDR1 is SGHTA and CDR2 FQGNSA. This CDR3 is 16 amino acids long. The CDR3 nucleotides read TGTGCCAGCAGCTTTGTGTCAGGGGAACCTGGAAACACCATATATTTT. Translated: CASSFVSGEPGNTIYF.

This chain connects TRBV4-3 to TRBJ1-3; 7 nucleotides match TRBD1. CDR1 is LGHNA and CDR2 is YSLEER in the germline V gene. J lost 2 bases, V lost 0 bases, and 4 bases had no gene match. There are 16 residues in the CDR3. DNA for the CDR3: TGCGCCAGCAGCCAAGAAGGACAGGCCCCTGGAAACACCATATATTTT. Its translation is CASSQEGQAPGNTIYF.

This clone occurred once. The chain uses TRBV7-9 and TRBJ1-1; no firm D call. Between the trimmed V and J ends, which lost 0 bases and 1 base, there was a span of 9 bases. CDR1 is SEHNR and CDR2 is FQNEAQ in the germline V gene (reference sequence). This CDR3 is built from 15 residues. The CDR3 loop reads CASSLARRENTEAFF. In DNA, the CDR3 is TGTGCCAGCAGCTTAGCGCGTAGAGAGAACACTGAAGCTTTCTTT.

The chain carries TRBV6-5 and TRBJ1-4; 7 bases fit TRBD1. V lost 4 bases and J lost 2; bases outside the gene matches: 4. There are 15 residues in the CDR3. Germline-derived CDR1 and CDR2 are MNHEY and SVGAGI. The CDR3 region is CASSSEQGTNEKLFF. The CDR3 DNA is TGTGCCAGCAGTTCGGAACAGGGGACTAATGAAAAACTGTTTTTT.

The chain carries TRBV5-8 and TRBJ1-4; 7 bases are shared with TRBD1. This CDR3 has 16 residues. Germline lookup yields CDR1 SGHTS and CDR2 YDEGEE. V lost 7 bases to trimming and J lost 5 bases; unmatched junction nucleotides: 14. As DNA, the CDR3 is TGTGCCAGCTCCGAATACAGGGGAGGGGTAAATGAAAAACTGTTTTTT. Translating gives CASSEYRGGVNEKLFF.